Below are 23 T cell receptor beta chains sequenced from a single sample in a study of cytomegalovirus exposure and HLA in healthy donors. The method was immunoSEQ multiplex PCR; TCRdb's version includes in-frame clones alone and lacks a portion of them. The sample records under 150,000 clones, over 75% being singletons. Specimen: PBMCs. The receptor source for this set is a woman aged 18-29 years in good health and CMV-seropositive.

The rearrangement uses TRBV29-1 and TRBJ2-1, with 16 positions matching TRBD2. CDR3 length: 14 residues. Germline assignment: CDR1 SQVTM and CDR2 ANQGSEA. V lost 3 bases, J lost 8 bases, and 1 base stayed unmatched. This CDR3 reads CSVEGTSGRDEQFF. In nucleotides, the CDR3 is TGCAGCGTTGAGGGGACTAGCGGGAGGGATGAGCAGTTCTTC.

The chain employs TRBV7-3 and TRBJ2-1; the match to TRBD2 covers 11 bases. Germline values: CDR1 SGHTA, CDR2 FQGTGA. V trimming: 2 bases; J trimming: 7 bases; junction bases outside the gene matches: 4. The CDR3 is 15 amino acids. For the CDR3, the DNA is TGTGCCAGCAGCTTAGGCACTAGCGGGGGAAATGAGCAGTTCTTC. Protein: CASSLGTSGGNEQFF.

The sample holds one count of this clone. The chain employs TRBV5-6 and TRBJ1-6; a weak D match, TRBD1 (5 bases). Between the trimmed V and J ends, which lost 0 bases and 10 bases, there was a span of 11 bases. CDR1 SGHDT and CDR2 YYEEEE come from the germline V gene. This CDR3 region has 14 residues. The CDR3 nucleotides read TGTGCCAGCAGCTTGGTATCAGGGCAATCACCCCTCCACTTT. Its protein product is CASSLVSGQSPLHF.

A single count supports this clone. The gene calls are TRBV7-9 and TRBJ1-2; D remains ambiguous. Between the trimmed V and J ends, which lost 2 bases and 8 bases, there was a span of 15 bases. The germline gives CDR1 SEHNR, CDR2 FQNEAQ (reference sequence). The CDR3 runs to 14 residues. CDR3 nucleotides: TGTGCCAGCAGCTTATACACAGCCCGGCAAGGCTACACCTTC. Protein: CASSLYTARQGYTF.

The chain joins TRBV7-6 to TRBJ2-7, with 8 positions matching TRBD2. CDR3 size: 17 residues. Germline V gene lookup returns CDR1 SGHVS and CDR2 FNYEAQ. Germline trimming cut 2 bases from V and 7 bases from J; bases unmatched to any gene: 16. CDR3 bases: TGTGCCAGCAGCTTAAGTAGGGCGGGACTAGGAACAGGAGAGCAGTACTTC. This gives the protein CASSLSRAGLGTGEQYF.

This clone came up a few times. V and J are TRBV5-1 and TRBJ2-7; no reliable D call. CDR3 size: 12 residues. Trimming removed 3 bases from V and 5 bases from J, with 9 bases in between. Germline CDR1 is SGHRS and CDR2 is YFSETQ. Here the CDR3 DNA reads TGCGCCAGCAGCTACGGTTTCGACGAGCAGTACTTC. Protein sequence: CASSYGFDEQYF. Variable domain in full (rest from reference TRBV5-1 and TRBJ2-7): KAGVTQTPRYLIKTRGQQVTLSCSPISGHRSVSWYQQTPGQGLQFLFEYFSETQRNKGNFPGRFSGRQFSNSRSEMNVSTLELGDSALYLCASSYGFDEQYFGPGTRLTVT.

This clone appeared once. J is TRBJ1-1 and V is TRBV5-1; 11 bases align to TRBD1. V dropped 0 bases and J dropped 5; count of bases not matched to a gene: 6. The germline V gene has CDR1 SGHRS and CDR2 YFSETQ. The CDR3 runs 16 residues. CDR3 residues: CASSLAGQGAGTEAFF. For the CDR3, the DNA is TGCGCCAGCAGCTTGGCCGGACAGGGGGCAGGGACTGAAGCTTTCTTT.

The V gene is TRBV18, the J gene TRBJ1-1; D gene unclear. CDR1 is KGHSH and CDR2 is LQKENI in the germline V gene. The germline V and J ends were trimmed by 3 bases and 1 base, with 9 bases remaining between them. The CDR3 is 14 amino acids. As DNA, the CDR3 is TGTGCCAGCTCACCTCCCCTCAGGAACACTGAAGCTTTCTTT. Amino acids: CASSPPLRNTEAFF.

The genes are TRBV11-3 and TRBJ2-5; possibly TRBD2 for D (5 bases). Trimming left V 7 bases short and J 1 base short, with 13 bases between. This CDR3 contains 14 residues. Looked up from germline, CDR1 is SGHNT and CDR2 is YENEEA. The CDR3 here is CASTSAGGQETQYF. The CDR3 DNA reads TGTGCCAGCACCTCAGCAGGAGGCCAAGAGACCCAGTACTTC.

V gene TRBV5-1 combines with J gene TRBJ1-1; TRBD1 agrees at 8 bases. Germline V gene data show CDR1 as SGHRS and CDR2 as YFSETQ. The CDR3 length is 17 residues. Germline trimming cut 0 bases from V and 0 bases from J; bases unmatched to any gene: 7. The CDR3 sequence: CASSLEQGVTMNTEAFF. CDR3 nucleotides: TGCGCCAGCAGCTTGGAACAGGGGGTGACAATGAACACTGAAGCTTTCTTT.

The rearrangement uses TRBV2 and TRBJ2-2; 10 nucleotides agree with TRBD2. This CDR3 is built from 15 residues. Germline V CDR1 and CDR2: SNHLY, FYNNEI. J was trimmed by 2 bases and V by 5 bases; bases with no gene match: 2. The CDR3 region has the DNA TGTGCCAGCAGTAGACTAGCGGGTAACACCGGGGAGCTGTTTTTT. Translating it yields CASSRLAGNTGELFF. The full variable domain, with the rest looked up from reference TRBV2 and TRBJ2-2, is EPEVTQTPSHQVTQMGQEVILRCVPISNHLYFYWYRQILGQKVEFLVSFYNNEISEKSEIFDDQFSVERPDGSNFTLKIRSTKLEDSAMYFCASSRLAGNTGELFFGEGSRLTVL.

In this sample, this clone turned up once. The chain couples TRBV7-9 to TRBJ1-2, with 7 bases lining up with TRBD1. Germline V gives CDR1 SEHNR, CDR2 FQNEAQ (reference sequence). Unmatched junction bases numbered 12, after V lost 5 bases and J lost 6 bases. The CDR3 loop spans 15 amino acids. CDR3 loop: CASSPGQDFYHGYTF. The CDR3, as DNA: TGTGCCAGCAGCCCCGGACAGGATTTTTACCATGGCTACACCTTC.

The genes are TRBV6-6 and TRBJ1-1, with D uncertain. The CDR3 has 15 residues. CDR1 MNHNY and CDR2 SVGAGI come from the germline V gene (reference sequence). V was clipped by 2 bases and J by 1 base, with 11 bases between them. The CDR3 protein is CASSYRAGKNTEAFF. CDR3 DNA sequence: TGTGCCAGCAGTTACCGCGCAGGAAAGAACACTGAAGCTTTCTTT.

This clone has only one observation. The chain combines TRBV15 with TRBJ2-7; TRBD1 might be the D (6 bases). The ends were cut back, 0 bases at V and 5 bases at J, with 8 bases in the middle. Germline-derived CDR1 and CDR2 are LNHNV and YYDKDF (reference sequence). The CDR3 contains 13 residues. The CDR3, as DNA: TGTGCCACCAGCAGAGAGGCAGGGGACGAGCAGTACTTC. It is translated as CATSREAGDEQYF. The full variable domain, its missing parts supplied by reference TRBV15 and TRBJ2-7, is DAMVIQNPRYQVTQFGKPVTLSCSQTLNHNVMYWYQQKSSQAPKLLFHYYDKDFNNEADTPDNFQSRRPNTSFCFLDIRSPGLGDTAMYLCATSREAGDEQYFGPGTRLTVT.

The chain couples TRBV2 to TRBJ1-2; 7 bases are a match to TRBD1. CDR1 is SNHLY and CDR2 is FYNNEI in the germline V gene. V gave up 5 bases and J gave up 13 bases; unmatched junction bases: 10. The CDR3 runs 12 residues. The CDR3 protein is CASSLGQAFSTF. CDR3 coding DNA: TGTGCCAGCAGTCTCGGACAGGCGTTTTCCACCTTC.

V usage is TRBV11-2 and J usage is TRBJ2-1; 8 bases are shared with TRBD2. V gave up 2 bases and J gave up 2 bases; unmatched junction bases: 8. The CDR3 consists of 17 residues. CDR1 is SGHAT, CDR2 FQNNGV, per germline. The CDR3 region has the DNA TGTGCCAGCAGCTTAAGTTTTGCGGGAGGAACCTACAATGAGCAGTTCTTC. As protein: CASSLSFAGGTYNEQFF.

This rearrangement joins TRBV6-1 to TRBJ1-5, with D tentatively TRBD1 (5 bases). The CDR3 contains 16 residues. Trimming took off 4 bases at V and 6 bases at J, with 19 bases between the two ends. Germline V gene lookup returns CDR1 MNHNS and CDR2 SASEGT. CDR3 protein: CASSAFQGVNTQPQHF. The CDR3 DNA is TGTGCCAGCAGTGCTTTTCAGGGTGTAAACACTCAGCCCCAGCATTTT.

The chain is built from TRBV12-5 and TRBJ2-2, with D unresolved. The germline CDR1 and CDR2 sequences are LGHNT and FRNRAP. The V and J ends lost 5 bases and 1 base respectively, with 11 bases between them. This CDR3 region has 15 residues. The CDR3 DNA reads as TGTGCTAGTGGTGCTTCGGCAGGGAACACCGGGGAGCTGTTTTTT. Encoded protein: CASGASAGNTGELFF.

The rearrangement uses TRBV4-1 and TRBJ1-3; D might be TRBD1 (6 bases). V gave up 2 bases and J gave up 8 bases, with 13 bases separating them. This CDR3 contains 14 residues. From germline, CDR1 is MGHRA and CDR2 YSYEKL. CDR3: CASSQPGHEDTIYF. The DNA of the CDR3 is TGCGCCAGCAGCCAACCGGGACACGAAGACACCATATATTTT.

This chain connects TRBV9 to TRBJ1-6, with 9 bases fitting TRBD1. Germline V gene data show CDR1 as SGDLS and CDR2 as YYNGEE. This CDR3 region has 15 residues. Trimming cost V 3 bases and J 8 bases; bases outside gene matches: 6. The DNA of the CDR3 is TGTGCCAGCAGCGCGCTGGACAGGGGCGATTCACCCCTCCACTTT. Its protein product is CASSALDRGDSPLHF.

This clone appeared once. This chain uses TRBV28 with TRBJ2-1; 12 nucleotides agree with TRBD2. The CDR3 has 16 residues. Germline CDR1 and CDR2: MDHEN and SYDVKM. J lost 5 bases, V lost 5 bases, and 7 bases had no gene match. The CDR3 sequence: CASSLLTSGGDNEQFF. The CDR3 DNA reads as TGTGCCAGCAGTCTCCTGACTAGCGGGGGCGACAATGAGCAGTTCTTC.

In its sample, this clone was seen once. The chain employs TRBV6-6 and TRBJ1-1; 9 bases match TRBD1. Germline V gene data show CDR1 as MNHNY and CDR2 as SVGAGI (reference sequence). Unmatched junction bases numbered 5, after V lost 5 bases and J lost 4 bases. CDR3 length: 14 residues. The CDR3, as DNA: TGTGCCAGCAGTATGGGACAGGGCCCCACTGAAGCTTTCTTT. Protein: CASSMGQGPTEAFF.

The chain carries TRBV5-1 and TRBJ2-3, with D possibly TRBD1 on 6 matching bases. The CDR3 runs 14 residues. Germline CDR1 SGHRS, CDR2 YFSETQ. V dropped 6 bases and J dropped 2 bases, with 13 bases sitting between them. DNA for the CDR3: TGCGCCAGCAACCGGGACACACCCACAGATACGCAGTATTTT. Its translation: CASNRDTPTDTQYF.